Listed below are T cell receptor beta chains from one sample, sequenced in a study of T cells in localized non-small cell lung cancer. TCRdb keeps only in-frame clones here, not all; method: immunoSEQ multiplex PCR. The data show some 21,000 clones, 85% to 95% seen once. The sequenced sample was peripheral blood, obtained before any cancer treatment. Receptors were obtained from a male donor at least 60 years old with stage I squamous cell lung carcinoma. The CDR3 runs from the conserved cysteine through the conserved F or W. A D gene is named only where the DNA matches it firmly. Clone size appears in some rows only: once, few, many, or a class for an expanded clone.

>-|TRBJ2-5|TRBV7-2|-
TGTGCCAGCAGCTTAAGGGTCGCCGGATTTTACTTC
CASSLRVAGFYF
>-|TRBJ1-2|TRBV4-3|-
TGCGCCAGCAGCCAAGGACAAGCGGGGGGCTACACCTTC
CASSQGQAGGYTF
>-|TRBJ2-5|TRBV9|TRBD1
TGTGCCAGCAGGCCCGGGCAAGGGGGACAGCAAGAGACCCAGTACTTC
CASRPGQGGQQETQYF
>-|TRBJ2-2|TRBV2|-
TGTGCCAGAATACTTGACACCGGGGAGCTGTTTTTT
CARILDTGELFF
>-|TRBJ2-2|TRBV9|-
TGTGCCAGCAGCTCCGAGAGGGGATACACCGGGGAGCTGTTTTTT
CASSSERGYTGELFF
>-|TRBJ2-1|TRBV10-1|-
TGCGCCAGCAGTGAGTCCCTGTTGAATGAGCAGTTCTTC
CASSESLLNEQFF
>-|TRBJ2-7|TRBV30|TRBD1
TGTGCCTGGACTAAATTGACAGGGCCGGGGGAGCAGTACTTC
CAWTKLTGPGEQYF
>-|TRBJ1-1|TRBV19|-
TGTGCCAGTAGTAGATTTGGGGACATGAACACTGAAGCTTTCTTT
CASSRFGDMNTEAFF
>once|TRBJ2-3|TRBV2|TRBD1
TGTGCCAGCGGGGGACAGGGTACAGATACGCAGTATTTT
CASGGQGTDTQYF
>-|TRBJ1-2|TRBV7-2|TRBD1
TGTGCCAGCAGCTACCGACAGGGGCCCCTTGGAGGCTACACCTTC
CASSYRQGPLGGYTF
>-|TRBJ2-3|TRBV5-1|TRBD1
TGCGCCAGCAGCTCGGGACAGACCACAGATACGCAGTATTTT
CASSSGQTTDTQYF
>-|TRBJ2-2|TRBV27|-
TGTGCCACCCAGGGGGGGCCGAACACCGGGGAGCTGTTTTTT
CATQGGPNTGELFF
>-|TRBJ2-1|TRBV18|TRBD2
TGTGCCAGCTCACCCGGACTAGCGGGAAGGCACAATGAGCAGTTCTTC
CASSPGLAGRHNEQFF
>-|TRBJ2-7|TRBV27|TRBD2
TGTGCCAGCAGTTTTCTCTTGCGGGAGGGCCGTTACGAGTACTTC
CASSFLLREGRYEYF
>once|TRBJ2-3|TRBV4-3|TRBD2
TGCGCCAGCAGCCAAATAGCGGGAGCTTGGACAGATACGCAGTATTTT
CASSQIAGAWTDTQYF
>-|TRBJ1-1|TRBV5-1|-
TGCGCCAGCAGCTTGGCGGCAGTCATGAACACTGAAGCTTTCTTT
CASSLAAVMNTEAFF
>-|TRBJ2-1|TRBV5-1|TRBD2
TGCGCCAGCAGTACTAGCGGGTCCTACAATGAGCAGTTCTTC
CASSTSGSYNEQFF
>-|TRBJ1-5|TRBV6-5|-
TGTGCCAGCAGTTACGGGGGCTATCAGCCCCAGCATTTT
CASSYGGYQPQHF
>once|TRBJ2-2|TRBV18|-
TGTGCCAGCTCCCTGGACACCCTCACCGGGGAGCTGTTTTTT
CASSLDTLTGELFF
>medium-sized|TRBJ1-1|TRBV6-5|-
TGTGCCAGCAGTGCGACAGGTCGTGAAGCTTTCTTT
CASSATGREAFF
>few|TRBJ1-2|TRBV28|-
TGTGCCAGCAGTGTCATCGGGACACACTATGGCTACACCTTC
CASSVIGTHYGYTF
>-|TRBJ1-2|TRBV10-3|-
TGTGCCATAGGTGGCGGCTACACCTTC
CAIGGGYTF
>-|TRBJ1-4|TRBV6-1|-
TGTGCCAGCAGATTAGACCCCTCGCGCGAAAAACTGTTTTTT
CASRLDPSREKLFF
>-|TRBJ1-5|TRBV6-5|-
TGTGCCAGCACCAAGAAAAGTAATCAGCCCCAGCATTTT
CASTKKSNQPQHF
>once|TRBJ2-7|TRBV6-1|-
TGTGCCAGCAGTGTGCAGGACGGCTACGAGCAGTACTTC
CASSVQDGYEQYF
>-|TRBJ2-7|TRBV6-1|TRBD1
TGTGCCAGCAGTGAAGCGCTAGGGACAGTCCGTCCCGAGCAGTACTTC
CASSEALGTVRPEQYF
>-|TRBJ1-1|TRBV9|-
TGTGCCAGCAGCGTAAGCCAGGTCACTGAAGCTTTCTTT
CASSVSQVTEAFF
>-|TRBJ2-5|TRBV5-1|TRBD2
TGCGCCAGCAGCTTCCAGGACCCTTCGAAGCTCCCAGCGGGAGGATTTGGAGAGACCCAGTACTTC
CASSFQDPSKLPAGGFGETQYF